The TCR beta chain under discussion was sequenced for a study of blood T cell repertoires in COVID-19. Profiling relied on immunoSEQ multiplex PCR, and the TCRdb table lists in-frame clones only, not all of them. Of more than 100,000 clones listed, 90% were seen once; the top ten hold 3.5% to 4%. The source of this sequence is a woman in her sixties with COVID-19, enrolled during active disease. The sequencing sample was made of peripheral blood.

The CDR3 region is CASSFVQGAGQPQHF. The CDR3 DNA reads TGTGCCAGCAGCTTCGTACAGGGGGCTGGGCAGCCCCAGCATTTT. V and J are TRBV7-2 and TRBJ1-5; 9 nucleotides line up with TRBD1. From germline, CDR1 is SGHTA and CDR2 FQGNSA. The junction had 7 bases not matched to a gene; V was cut back by 3 bases and J by 7 bases. The CDR3 is 15 residues long.